This TCR beta chain stems from a study of blood T cell repertoires in COVID-19. Study as a whole: In each case, the material was cDNA or gDNA derived from T cells, B-cell-depleted T cells, or PBMCs.

This CDR3 comprises 11 residues. V was pared by 6 bases and J by 8 bases, with 7 bases between. Germline V lookup: CDR1 MNHEY, CDR2 SVGAGI. This clone occurred once. In the original workflow: Estimation of nucleated cell counts relied on the amplification of reference gene primers. Produced via immunoSEQ multiplex PCR; TCRdb's table is partial and in-frame only. The D gene and trimming were derived from the DNA, and the V and J assignments and clone size from that table. The sample has more than 55,000 clones; roughly 80% are singletons. Sequenced material: peripheral blood. The TCR was taken from a man in his sixties with acute or convalescent COVID-19. The V call is TRBV6-5, the J call TRBJ2-2; D is ambiguous. The CDR3 here is CASRSTGELFF. CDR3 bases: TGTGCCAGCAGGAGTACGGGGGAGCTGTTTTTT.